A single sample is the source of the 19 T cell receptor beta chains below, sequenced in a study of cytomegalovirus exposure and HLA in healthy donors. PCR was performed using 60 Vbeta and 13 Jbeta primers. Profiling relied on immunoSEQ multiplex PCR, and the TCRdb table lists in-frame clones only, not all of them. The table has about 110,000 clones, 76% seen once. The sequencing sample was made of PBMCs. The receptors come from a young man in good health and CMV-seropositive.

The chain carries TRBV28 and TRBJ2-1; 9 nucleotides agree with TRBD2. Losses at the gene ends were 4 bases for V and 4 bases for J; bases not matched to a gene: 14. CDR1 is MDHEN, CDR2 SYDVKM, per germline. The CDR3 is made up of 18 amino acids. CDR3 loop: CASSSPGGSGGLYNEQFF. DNA of the CDR3: TGTGCCAGCAGTTCCCCGGGGGGTAGCGGGGGCCTATACAATGAGCAGTTCTTC.

CDR3 DNA sequence: TGTGCCAGCAGTGTATTGGGACAGGGGGCAAACATTCAGTACTTC. This gives the protein CASSVLGQGANIQYF. This rearrangement joins TRBV5-6 to TRBJ2-4, with 12 bases identical to TRBD1. CDR1 is SGHDT and CDR2 is YYEEEE in the germline V gene. The CDR3 consists of 15 residues. J was trimmed by 6 bases and V by 5 bases; bases with no gene match: 6.

V is TRBV28 and J is TRBJ2-7, with D uncertain. From germline, CDR1 is MDHEN and CDR2 SYDVKM. The length of the CDR3 is 13 residues. Trimming left V 6 bases short and J 5 bases short, with 14 bases between. The CDR3 sequence: CASSFLGTHEQYF. The CDR3 bases are TGTGCCAGCAGCTTCCTAGGTACCCACGAGCAGTACTTC.

This chain links TRBV28 with TRBJ1-5, with D perhaps TRBD1 (5 bases). Germline CDR1 reads MDHEN; CDR2 reads SYDVKM. Trimming shortened V by 8 bases and J by 6 bases, and 11 bases separated the two germline ends. This CDR3 region has 12 residues. The CDR3 DNA is TGTGCCAGCTGCCTGGGGGGTCAGCCCCAGCATTTT. This encodes CASCLGGQPQHF.

The CDR3 nucleotides read TGTGCCACCGGGGGGGCCCAAGAGACCCAGTACTTC. Amino acid sequence: CATGGAQETQYF. The J gene is TRBJ2-5, the V gene TRBV7-6, with TRBD2 matching 8 bases. CDR3 length equals 12 residues. CDR1 and CDR2 (germline): SGHVS, FNYEAQ. V was pared by 10 bases and J by 1 base, with 2 bases of the junction left unmatched.

V gene TRBV7-8 combines with J gene TRBJ1-5, with 11 bases identical to TRBD1. V gave up 6 bases and J gave up 6 bases; unmatched junction bases: 7. The CDR3 is made up of 15 amino acids. Germline CDR1 SGHVS, CDR2 FQNEAQ. The CDR3 protein is CASRSGQGALQPQHF. In DNA form, the CDR3 reads TGTGCCAGCAGGTCCGGACAGGGGGCCCTTCAGCCCCAGCATTTT. Combining the CDR3 with reference TRBV7-8 and TRBJ1-5 gives the whole variable domain GAGVSQSPRYKVAKRGQDVALRCDPISGHVSLFWYQQALGQGPEFLTYFQNEAQLDKSGLPSDRFFAERPEGSVSTLKIQRTQQEDSAVYLCASRSGQGALQPQHFGDGTRLSIL.

The chain carries TRBV4-3 and TRBJ1-2, with D maybe TRBD1 (6 bases). Per germline, CDR1 LGHNA and CDR2 YSLEER. Trimming removed 0 bases from V and 4 bases from J, with 18 bases in between. The CDR3 is 17 residues long. CDR3 residues: CASSQDRPGHRFYGYTF. The CDR3 bases are TGCGCCAGCAGCCAAGATAGGCCGGGACACCGTTTCTATGGCTACACCTTC.

V and J are TRBV4-3 and TRBJ1-5; weak D call: TRBD1 (5 bases). Trimming cost V 0 bases and J 0 bases, with 9 bases left between them. The CDR3 spans 16 residues. Germline V gene lookup returns CDR1 LGHNA and CDR2 YSLEER. CDR3 in DNA: TGCGCCAGCAGCCAAGAGGCACAGGCTAGCAATCAGCCCCAGCATTTT. Translated, it gives CASSQEAQASNQPQHF.

The chain has TRBV2 and TRBJ2-7; no reliable D call. Germline-derived CDR1 and CDR2 are SNHLY and FYNNEI. The CDR3 covers 11 residues. V was pared by 8 bases and J by 6 bases, with 11 bases between. CDR3 nucleotide sequence: TGTGCCAGCTCGTCGGGTGTCGAGCAGTACTTC. This gives the protein CASSSGVEQYF.

The chain links TRBV2 to TRBJ2-1; 11 nucleotides match TRBD2. V lost 8 bases to trimming and J lost 4 bases; unmatched junction nucleotides: 4. Per germline, CDR1 SNHLY and CDR2 FYNNEI. The CDR3 sequence is 14 residues long. The CDR3, as DNA: TGTGCCAGCTTCGGGACTAGCGGTTACAATGAGCAGTTCTTC. Translated, it gives CASFGTSGYNEQFF.

The rearrangement uses TRBV2 and TRBJ1-4; 8 nucleotides match TRBD1. The CDR3 contains 14 residues. J gave up 4 bases and V 6 bases, and 4 bases lay outside the gene matches. In germline, CDR1 is SNHLY, CDR2 FYNNEI. The CDR3 sequence is CASRATGGNEKLFF. CDR3 nucleotides: TGTGCCAGCAGGGCAACAGGGGGTAATGAAAAACTGTTTTTT.

The genes are TRBV28 and TRBJ2-4, with 7 bases that match TRBD1. Germline V gene data show CDR1 as MDHEN and CDR2 as SYDVKM. CDR3 length: 14 residues. V was clipped by 6 bases and J by 7 bases; unmatched bases: 9. CDR3 protein: CASRAITGANIQYF. The CDR3 DNA reads as TGTGCCAGCAGGGCAATCACAGGGGCTAACATTCAGTACTTC.

This clone appeared a single time. The chain recombines TRBV6-5 with TRBJ1-3; D is unclear. Trimming shortened V by 0 bases and J by 0 bases, and 9 bases separated the two germline ends. The CDR3 extends over 16 amino acids. Germline CDR1 reads MNHEY; CDR2 reads SVGAGI. The CDR3 is CASSYSSIRSGNTIYF. CDR3 nucleotides: TGTGCCAGCAGTTACTCGAGCATCCGCTCTGGAAACACCATATATTTT.

This chain joins TRBV6-6 and TRBJ2-7; D not resolved. The CDR3 is 13 amino acids. V gave up 2 bases and J gave up 1 base, with 6 bases separating them. CDR1 is MNHNY, CDR2 SVGAGI, per germline (reference sequence). CDR3 in amino acids: CASSYPLSYEQYF. In DNA, the CDR3 is TGTGCCAGCAGTTACCCTCTATCCTACGAGCAGTACTTC.

The table lists this clone with a few counts. The chain uses TRBV9 and TRBJ2-6; 12 nucleotides agree with TRBD1. V lost 3 bases to trimming and J lost 3 bases; unmatched junction nucleotides: 13. This CDR3 contains 20 residues. The germline gives CDR1 SGDLS, CDR2 YYNGEE. The CDR3 DNA reads as TGTGCCAGCAGCGCCGGCGGAAAGGGACAGGGGGCGCGTGGGGCCAACGTCCTGACTTTC. Its translation: CASSAGGKGQGARGANVLTF.

This clone was found a few times. The rearrangement joins TRBV28 to TRBJ2-7, with TRBD1 matching over 7 bases. Trimming at V came to 4 bases and at J to 2 bases, leaving 8 bases not matched to a gene. This CDR3 comprises 15 residues. CDR1 is MDHEN and CDR2 is SYDVKM in the germline V gene. CDR3 loop: CASSSPAGGTYEQYF. As DNA, the CDR3 is TGTGCCAGCAGTTCCCCGGCAGGGGGTACCTACGAGCAGTACTTC.

V gene TRBV10-3 combines with J gene TRBJ2-7; the D is unclear. The CDR3 consists of 15 residues. Trimming removed 0 bases at V and 0 bases at J, with 9 bases between. Germline V gene data show CDR1 as ENHRY and CDR2 as SYGVKD. CDR3 sequence (DNA): TGTGCCATCAGTGAGTCGACATTTAGCTCCTACGAGCAGTACTTC. Protein: CAISESTFSSYEQYF.

This chain joins TRBV19 and TRBJ1-1, with D perhaps TRBD1 (6 bases). Per germline, CDR1 LNHDA and CDR2 SQIVND (reference sequence). The CDR3 is 15 amino acids. The ends were cut back, 7 bases at V and 0 bases at J, with 15 bases in the middle. The chain's CDR3 is CASNPAWGLNTEAFF. The CDR3 DNA follows: TGTGCCAGTAATCCCGCGTGGGGGCTGAACACTGAAGCTTTCTTT.

The chain is built from TRBV7-6 and TRBJ2-7; D perhaps matches TRBD2 (5 bases). V lost 5 bases to trimming and J lost 0 bases, with 14 bases between them. The CDR3 runs to 15 residues. CDR1 and CDR2 from the germline V gene are SGHVS and FNYEAQ. The CDR3 reads CASSDGAGSSYEQYF. The CDR3 coding sequence is TGTGCCAGCAGCGACGGTGCTGGGAGCTCCTACGAGCAGTACTTC.